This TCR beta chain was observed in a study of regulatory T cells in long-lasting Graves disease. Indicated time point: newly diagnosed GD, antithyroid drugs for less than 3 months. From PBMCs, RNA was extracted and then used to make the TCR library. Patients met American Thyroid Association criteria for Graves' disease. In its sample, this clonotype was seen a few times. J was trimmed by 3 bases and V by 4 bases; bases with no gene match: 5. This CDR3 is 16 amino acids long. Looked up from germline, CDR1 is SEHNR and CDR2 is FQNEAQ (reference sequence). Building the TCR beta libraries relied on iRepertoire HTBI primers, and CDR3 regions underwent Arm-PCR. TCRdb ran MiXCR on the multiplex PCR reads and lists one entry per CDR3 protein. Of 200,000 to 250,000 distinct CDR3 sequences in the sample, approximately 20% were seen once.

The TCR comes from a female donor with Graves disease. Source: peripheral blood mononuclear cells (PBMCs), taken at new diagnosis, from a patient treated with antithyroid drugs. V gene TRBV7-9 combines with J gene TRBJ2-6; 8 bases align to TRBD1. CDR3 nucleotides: TGTGCCAGCAGCTCACTGGGACAGGTTGGGGCCAACGTCCTGACTTTC. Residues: CASSSLGQVGANVLTF.